The clone carrying this TCR beta chain was recorded at least ten times. The antigen is undetermined. There are 15 residues in the CDR3. The germline V gene encodes CDR1 SEHNR and CDR2 FQNEAQ (reference sequence). Trimming shortened V by 10 bases and J by 2 bases, and 15 bases separated the two germline ends. Amplification of TCR beta CDR3 regions used RNA transcripts. First-round RT-PCR relied on HTBI primers, and a second-round multiplex PCR came next. From the multiplex PCR reads, TCRdb called clonotypes with MiXCR, one entry per CDR3 protein. The sample has around 1.1 million distinct CDR3 sequences, 35% to 45% seen once. This specimen belongs to a study of Graves' ophthalmopathy and Graves' hyperthyroidism. General observations from the study: In predicting ophthalmopathy progression, the model reached 70.59% sensitivity and 72% to 85% specificity. Discrimination between ophthalmopathy and stable hyperthyroidism by a 13-signature model showed about 89% sensitivity and 75% to 84% specificity.

Sample: peripheral blood or thyroid tissue (not recorded which). The sequence was collected from an adult man with Graves' hyperthyroidism. The chain links TRBV7-9 to TRBJ1-6; D uncertain. CDR3 DNA sequence: TGTGCCACCGGAACCGTGGGCGCCTATAATTCACCCCTCCACTTT. Amino acids: CATGTVGAYNSPLHF.